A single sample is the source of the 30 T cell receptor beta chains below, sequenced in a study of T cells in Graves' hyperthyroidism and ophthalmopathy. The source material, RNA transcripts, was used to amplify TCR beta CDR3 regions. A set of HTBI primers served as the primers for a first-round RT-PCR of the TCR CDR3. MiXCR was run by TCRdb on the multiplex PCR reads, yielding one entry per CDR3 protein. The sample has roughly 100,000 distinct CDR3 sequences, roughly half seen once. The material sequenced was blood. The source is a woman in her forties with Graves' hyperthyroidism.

The CDR3 DNA reads as TGTGCCAGCAGCCAGGCAGACAGCCAAGAGACCCAGTACTTC. This codes for CASSQADSQETQYF. V gene TRBV7-9 combines with J gene TRBJ2-5; D is perhaps TRBD1 (5 bases). Trimming left V 5 bases short and J 1 base short, with 11 bases between. CDR1 is SEHNR, CDR2 FQNEAQ, per germline (reference sequence). The CDR3 is made up of 14 amino acids. Looking up the rest from reference TRBV7-9 and TRBJ2-5 gives the full variable domain: DTGVSQNPRHKITKRGQNVTFRCDPISEHNRLYWYRQTLGQGPEFLTYFQNEAQLEKSRLLSDRFSAERPKGSFSTLEIQRTEQGDSAMYLCASSQADSQETQYFGPGTRLLVL.

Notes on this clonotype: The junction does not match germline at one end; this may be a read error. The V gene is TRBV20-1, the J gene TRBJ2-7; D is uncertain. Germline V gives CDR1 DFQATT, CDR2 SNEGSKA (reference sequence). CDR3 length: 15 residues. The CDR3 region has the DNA TGCAGTGCAAGTCCCCAGGCGAGGCTCTCCTACGAGCAGTGCTTC. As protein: CSASPQARLSYEQCF.

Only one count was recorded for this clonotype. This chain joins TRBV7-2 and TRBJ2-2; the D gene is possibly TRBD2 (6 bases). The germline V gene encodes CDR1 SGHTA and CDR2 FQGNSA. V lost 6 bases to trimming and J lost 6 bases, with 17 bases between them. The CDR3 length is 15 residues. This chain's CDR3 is CASSYLAWGAGELFF. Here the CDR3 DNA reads TGTGCCAGCAGTTACCTAGCGTGGGGGGCCGGGGAGCTGTTTTTT.

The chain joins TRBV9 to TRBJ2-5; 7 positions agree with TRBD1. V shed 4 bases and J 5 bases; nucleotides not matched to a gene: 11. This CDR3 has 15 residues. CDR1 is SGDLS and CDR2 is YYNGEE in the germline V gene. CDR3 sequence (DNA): TGTGCCAGCAGCCCACTGACAGGGACCGGGGAGACCCAGTACTTC. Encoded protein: CASSPLTGTGETQYF.

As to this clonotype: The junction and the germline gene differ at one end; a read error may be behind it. The CDR3, as DNA: TGTGCCAGCAGTTTATGGGGGAGGGCCAATGAAAGACTGTTTTTT. The encoded protein is CASSLWGRANERLFF. This rearrangement joins TRBV28 to TRBJ1-4, with no clear D. Germline V gene lookup returns CDR1 MDHEN and CDR2 SYDVKM. This CDR3 comprises 15 residues.

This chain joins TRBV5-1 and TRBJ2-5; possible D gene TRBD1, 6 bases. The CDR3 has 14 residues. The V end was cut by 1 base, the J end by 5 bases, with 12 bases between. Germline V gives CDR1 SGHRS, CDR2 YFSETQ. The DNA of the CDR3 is TGCGCCAGCAGCTTGAAACAGGGTGGGGAGACCCAGTACTTC. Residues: CASSLKQGGETQYF. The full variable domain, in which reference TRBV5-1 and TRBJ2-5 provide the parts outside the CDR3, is KAGVTQTPRYLIKTRGQQVTLSCSPISGHRSVSWYQQTPGQGLQFLFEYFSETQRNKGNFPGRFSGRQFSNSRSEMNVSTLELGDSALYLCASSLKQGGETQYFGPGTRLLVL.

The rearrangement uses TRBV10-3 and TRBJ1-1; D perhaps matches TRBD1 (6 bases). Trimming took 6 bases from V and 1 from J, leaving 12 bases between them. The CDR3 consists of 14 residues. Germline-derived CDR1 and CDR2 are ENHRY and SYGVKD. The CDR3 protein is CAIRDSTGNTEAFF. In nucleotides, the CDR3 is TGTGCCATCAGGGACAGTACGGGGAACACTGAAGCTTTCTTT.

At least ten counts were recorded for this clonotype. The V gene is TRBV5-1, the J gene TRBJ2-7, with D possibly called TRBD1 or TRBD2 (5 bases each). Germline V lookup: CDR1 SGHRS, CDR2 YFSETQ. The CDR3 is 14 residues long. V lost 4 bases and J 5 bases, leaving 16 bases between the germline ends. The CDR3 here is CASSPRDRRDEQYF. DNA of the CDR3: TGCGCCAGCAGCCCACGGGACCGCAGGGACGAGCAGTACTTC.

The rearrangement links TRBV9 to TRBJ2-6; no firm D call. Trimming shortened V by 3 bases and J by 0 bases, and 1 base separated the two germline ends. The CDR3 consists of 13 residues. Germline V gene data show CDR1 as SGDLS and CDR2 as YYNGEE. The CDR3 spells CASSASGANVLTF. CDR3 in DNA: TGTGCCAGCAGCGCCTCTGGGGCCAACGTCCTGACTTTC.

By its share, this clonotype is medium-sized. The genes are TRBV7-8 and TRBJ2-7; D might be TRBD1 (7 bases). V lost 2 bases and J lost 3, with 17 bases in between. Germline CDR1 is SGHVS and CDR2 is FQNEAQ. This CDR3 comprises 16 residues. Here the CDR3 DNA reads TGTGCCAGCAGCTTAAAAGGGGGGACAGATTACTACGAGCAGTACTTC. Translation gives CASSLKGGTDYYEQYF.

CDR3: CASKTWDSREQYF. Here the CDR3 DNA reads TGTGCCAGCAAAACGTGGGACAGTCGCGAGCAGTACTTC. This chain joins TRBV13 and TRBJ2-7; 7 bases agree with TRBD1. V lost 7 bases to trimming and J lost 6 bases; unmatched junction nucleotides: 9. This CDR3 comprises 13 residues. CDR1 and CDR2 (germline): PRHDT, FYEKMQ (reference sequence).

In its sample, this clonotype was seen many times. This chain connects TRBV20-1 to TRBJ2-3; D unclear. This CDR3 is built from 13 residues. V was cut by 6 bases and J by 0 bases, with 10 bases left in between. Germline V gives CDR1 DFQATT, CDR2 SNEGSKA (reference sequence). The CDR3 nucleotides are TGCAGTGCCCCCGGAGAGAGCACAGATACGCAGTATTTT. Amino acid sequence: CSAPGESTDTQYF.

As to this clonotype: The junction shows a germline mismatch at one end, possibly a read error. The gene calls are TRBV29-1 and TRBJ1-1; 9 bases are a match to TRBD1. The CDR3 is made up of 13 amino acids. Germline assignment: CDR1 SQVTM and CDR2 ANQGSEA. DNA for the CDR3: TGCAGCGTTTCCCGGGACAGGGCAACTGAAGCTATCTTT. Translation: CSVSRDRATEAIF.

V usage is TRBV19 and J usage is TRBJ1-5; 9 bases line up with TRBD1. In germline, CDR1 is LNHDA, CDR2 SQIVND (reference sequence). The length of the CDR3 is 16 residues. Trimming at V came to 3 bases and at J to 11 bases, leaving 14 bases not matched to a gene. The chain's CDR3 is CASSISTGQGAETQHF. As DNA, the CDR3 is TGTGCCAGTAGTATCTCTACGGGACAGGGTGCGGAGACCCAGCATTTT.

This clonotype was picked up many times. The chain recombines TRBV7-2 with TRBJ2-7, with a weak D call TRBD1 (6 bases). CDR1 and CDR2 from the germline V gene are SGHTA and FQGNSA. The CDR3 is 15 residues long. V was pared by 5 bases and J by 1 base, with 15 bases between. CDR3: CASSGNVGQSYEQYF. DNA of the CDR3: TGTGCCAGCAGCGGAAATGTCGGACAGTCCTACGAGCAGTACTTC.

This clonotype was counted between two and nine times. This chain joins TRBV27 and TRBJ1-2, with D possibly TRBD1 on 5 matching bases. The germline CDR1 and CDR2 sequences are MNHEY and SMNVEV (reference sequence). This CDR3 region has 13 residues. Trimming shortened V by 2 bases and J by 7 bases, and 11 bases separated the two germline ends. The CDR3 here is CASSLELGVGYTF. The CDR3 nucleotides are TGTGCCAGCAGTTTAGAGCTAGGGGTTGGCTACACCTTC.

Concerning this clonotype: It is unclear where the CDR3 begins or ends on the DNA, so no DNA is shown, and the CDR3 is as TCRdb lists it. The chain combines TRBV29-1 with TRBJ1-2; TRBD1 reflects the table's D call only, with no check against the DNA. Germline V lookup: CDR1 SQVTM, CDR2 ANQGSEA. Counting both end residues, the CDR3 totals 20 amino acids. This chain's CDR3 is CSVESGTYEQYFGPGDGYTF.

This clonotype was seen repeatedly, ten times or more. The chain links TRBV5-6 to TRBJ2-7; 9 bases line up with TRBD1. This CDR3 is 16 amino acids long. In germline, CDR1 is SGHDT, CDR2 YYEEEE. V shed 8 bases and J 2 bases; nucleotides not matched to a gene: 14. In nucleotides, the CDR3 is TGTGCCAGTCGAACCCGGAAGAGGACAGGGGCCTACGAGCAGTACTTC. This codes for CASRTRKRTGAYEQYF.

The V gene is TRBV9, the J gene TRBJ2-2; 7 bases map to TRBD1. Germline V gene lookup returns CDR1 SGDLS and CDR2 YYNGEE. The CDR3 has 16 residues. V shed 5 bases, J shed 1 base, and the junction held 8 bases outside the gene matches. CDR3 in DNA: TGTGCCAGCAGTCTGGCCGGGACAGAGAACACCGGGGAGCTGTTTTTT. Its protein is CASSLAGTENTGELFF.

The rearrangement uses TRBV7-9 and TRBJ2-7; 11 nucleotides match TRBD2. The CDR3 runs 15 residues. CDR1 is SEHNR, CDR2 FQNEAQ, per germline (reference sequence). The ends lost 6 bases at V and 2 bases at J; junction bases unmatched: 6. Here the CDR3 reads CASRYGTSGPYEQYF. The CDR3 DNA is TGTGCCAGCAGGTACGGGACTAGCGGACCCTACGAGCAGTACTTC.

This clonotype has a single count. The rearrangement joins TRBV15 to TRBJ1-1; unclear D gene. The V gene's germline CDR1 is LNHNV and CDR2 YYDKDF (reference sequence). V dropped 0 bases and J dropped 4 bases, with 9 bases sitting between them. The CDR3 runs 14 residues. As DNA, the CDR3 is TGTGCCACCAGCAGAGATAAGGACGGCACTGAAGCTTTCTTT. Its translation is CATSRDKDGTEAFF.

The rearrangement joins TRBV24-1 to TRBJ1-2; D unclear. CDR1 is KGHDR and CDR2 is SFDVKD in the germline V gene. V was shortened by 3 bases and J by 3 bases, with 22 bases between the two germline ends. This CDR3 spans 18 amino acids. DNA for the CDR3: TGTGCCACCAGTGATCGCGCCAGCAGCGGGAGTCGGGACTATGGCTACACCTTC. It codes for CATSDRASSGSRDYGYTF.

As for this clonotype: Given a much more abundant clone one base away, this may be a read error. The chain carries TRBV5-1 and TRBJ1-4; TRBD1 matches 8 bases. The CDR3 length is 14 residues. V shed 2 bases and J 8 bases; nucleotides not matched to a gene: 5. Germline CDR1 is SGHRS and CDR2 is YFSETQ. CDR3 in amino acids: CASSFGQGNEKLFF. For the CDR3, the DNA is TGCGCCAGCAGCTTCGGACAGGGAAACGAAAAACTGTTTTTT.

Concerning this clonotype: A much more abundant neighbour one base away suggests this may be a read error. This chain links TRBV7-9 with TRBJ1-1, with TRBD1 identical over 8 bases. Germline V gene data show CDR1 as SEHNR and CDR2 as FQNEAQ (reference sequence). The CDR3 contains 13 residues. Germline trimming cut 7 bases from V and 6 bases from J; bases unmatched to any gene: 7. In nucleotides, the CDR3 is TGTGCCAGCAACGGACAGGGTGGGGCTGAAGCTTTCTTT. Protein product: CASNGQGGAEAFF.

CDR3 coding DNA: TGTGCCAGCAGCCCAGCTCTTGGGTCCTATGGCTACACCTTC. Its protein is CASSPALGSYGYTF. This chain uses TRBV2 with TRBJ1-2, with no clear D. The CDR3 loop spans 14 amino acids. Germline V gives CDR1 SNHLY, CDR2 FYNNEI. Trimming took off 6 bases at V and 4 bases at J, with 15 bases between the two ends.

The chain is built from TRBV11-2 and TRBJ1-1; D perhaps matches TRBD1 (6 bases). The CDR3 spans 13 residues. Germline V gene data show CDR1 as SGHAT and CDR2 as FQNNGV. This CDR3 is CARTGLGNTEAFF. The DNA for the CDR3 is TGTGCAAGAACAGGGTTGGGGAACACTGAAGCTTTCTTT.

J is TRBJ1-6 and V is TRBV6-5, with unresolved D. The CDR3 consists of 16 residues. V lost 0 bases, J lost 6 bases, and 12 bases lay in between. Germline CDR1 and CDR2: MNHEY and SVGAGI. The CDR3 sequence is CASSYSLGRVNSPLHF. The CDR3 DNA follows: TGTGCCAGCAGTTACTCTCTGGGGAGGGTTAATTCACCCCTCCACTTT.

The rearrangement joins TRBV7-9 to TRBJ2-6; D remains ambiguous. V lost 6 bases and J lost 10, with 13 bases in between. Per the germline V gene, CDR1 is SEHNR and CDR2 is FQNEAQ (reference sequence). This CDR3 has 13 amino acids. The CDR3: CASSVPTANVLTF. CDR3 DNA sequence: TGTGCCAGCAGTGTCCCCACAGCTAACGTCCTGACTTTC.

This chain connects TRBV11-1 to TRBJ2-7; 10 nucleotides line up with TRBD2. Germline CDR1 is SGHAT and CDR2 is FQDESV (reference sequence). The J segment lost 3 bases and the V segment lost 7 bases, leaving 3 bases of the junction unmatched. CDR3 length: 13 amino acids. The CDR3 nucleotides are TGTGCCAGCAACGTAGCGGGAGGCTACGAGCAGTACTTC. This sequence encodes CASNVAGGYEQYF.

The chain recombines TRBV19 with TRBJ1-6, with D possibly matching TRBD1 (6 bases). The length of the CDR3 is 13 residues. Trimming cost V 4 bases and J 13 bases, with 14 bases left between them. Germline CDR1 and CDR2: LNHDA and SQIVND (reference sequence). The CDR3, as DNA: TGTGCCAGTAGTACAGGGACAAATCAGCCCCTCCACTTT. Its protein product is CASSTGTNQPLHF.